This TCR beta chain was recovered during a study of blood T cells in healthy people across ages. Study findings and constraints: The percentage of naive T cells correlated strongly with TCR beta diversity. It was not known whether donors were CMV positive (a possible confounder of expanded clonotype changes).

Of note for this clonotype: What it binds is not known.

Then a second PCR, running roughly 6 to 11 cycles, was carried out with a sample-barcoded 5' primer and a J-beta primer mix. Per sample, CDR3-containing paired-end reads numbered at least 2.5 million. From the 5' RACE reads, TCRdb called clonotypes with MiXCR, one entry per CDR3 protein. The sample has under 1,000,000 distinct CDR3 sequences; 35% to 40% are singletons. Unmatched junction bases numbered 3, after V lost 1 base and J lost 2 bases. This CDR3 spans 15 amino acids. Germline V gives CDR1 LGHNA, CDR2 YSLEER. Donors gave roughly 10 milliliters of peripheral blood apiece. The chain couples TRBV4-3 to TRBJ2-7; TRBD2 agrees at 9 bases. This receptor was identified in a man younger than 30 in good health. Sample: blood. The CDR3 region has the DNA TGCGCCAGCAGCCAAGGGCAGCGGGGGGCCTACGAGCAGTACTTC. It encodes CASSQGQRGAYEQYF.